This passage covers 13 T cell receptor beta chains from one sample sequenced in a study of Graves' ophthalmopathy and Graves' hyperthyroidism. Beta-chain TCR CDR3 regions were amplified from RNA transcripts. RT-PCR in the first round used HTBI primers; a second-round multiplex PCR followed. TCRdb processed the multiplex PCR reads anew with MiXCR; each CDR3 protein has one entry. The data show about 390,000 distinct CDR3 sequences, about 18% seen once. Sequences were obtained from peripheral blood. The receptor source for this set is an adult woman with stable Graves' hyperthyroidism.

This clonotype was seen many times. The chain uses TRBV20-1 and TRBJ1-2; D possibly corresponds to TRBD1 (5 bases). This CDR3 is built from 12 residues. Per germline, CDR1 DFQATT and CDR2 SNEGSKA (reference sequence). V was clipped by 3 bases and J by 8 bases, with 13 bases between them. CDR3 loop: CSASRSWGGYTF. In nucleotides, the CDR3 is TGCAGTGCTAGCCGGTCGTGGGGCGGCTACACCTTC.

This clonotype was detected ten times or more. The chain recombines TRBV12-5 with TRBJ2-2, with TRBD1 identical over 8 bases. The CDR3 has 15 residues. Germline CDR1 and CDR2: LGHNT and FRNRAP. Unmatched junction bases numbered 8, after V lost 9 bases and J lost 2 bases. The CDR3 nucleotides are TGTGCTAGCCGGGAGCAGGGGGCTAACACCGGGGAGCTGTTTTTT. Protein sequence: CASREQGANTGELFF.

In its sample, this clonotype was seen many times. The V and J genes are TRBV5-1 and TRBJ2-6; TRBD1 matches 10 bases. This CDR3 is built from 17 residues. After removal of 5 bases from V and 4 bases from J, the junction contained 9 bases not matched to a gene. Looked up from germline, CDR1 is SGHRS and CDR2 is YFSETQ. CDR3 protein: CASRIDRGLEGANVLTF. The DNA for the CDR3 is TGCGCCAGCAGAATTGACAGGGGGCTGGAAGGGGCCAACGTCCTGACTTTC.

This clonotype was seen ten or more times. The chain is built from TRBV12-3 or TRBV12-4 and TRBJ1-1; a possible D gene is TRBD1 (5 bases). The V end lost 3 bases, the J end lost 2 bases, and 7 bases lay between the germline ends. CDR3 length: 13 residues. CDR3: CASSFRENTEAFF. The CDR3 DNA sequence: TGTGCCAGCAGTTTCAGGGAAAACACTGAAGCTTTCTTT.

In its sample, this clonotype was seen a few times. It may be a read error: a sequence one base away is much more abundant. This sequence joins TRBV7-2 and TRBJ2-7; 7 bases are shared with TRBD1. The V gene's germline CDR1 is SGHTA and CDR2 FQGNSA. The CDR3 contains 14 residues. Here the CDR3 reads CASSSGQSSYGQYF. For the CDR3, the DNA is TGTGCCAGCAGCTCGGGACAGAGCTCCTACGGGCAGTACTTC.

The chain couples TRBV28 to TRBJ2-7, with 11 bases fitting TRBD2. Germline trimming cut 5 bases from V and 4 bases from J; bases unmatched to any gene: 7. The CDR3 totals 15 residues. The germline V gene encodes CDR1 MDHEN and CDR2 SYDVKM. The CDR3, as DNA: TGTGCCAGCAGTCCCCCGACTAGCGGGATTTACGAGCAGTACTTC. Encoded protein: CASSPPTSGIYEQYF.

This clonotype has ten or more counts. The DNA of the CDR3 is TGCAGCGTTGAAGTCCAAATGAACACTGAAGCTTTCTTT. It codes for CSVEVQMNTEAFF. The gene calls are TRBV29-1 and TRBJ1-1; D is ambiguous. Germline V lookup: CDR1 SQVTM, CDR2 ANQGSEA. The CDR3 consists of 13 residues. V lost 1 base and J lost 0, with 6 bases in between.

This clonotype was observed at least ten times. The chain combines TRBV12-3 or TRBV12-4 with TRBJ1-1; D not certain. Trimming stripped 6 bases from V and 10 bases from J, with 12 bases between. The CDR3 is 11 residues long. CDR3 amino acids: CASSTGIGAFF. The CDR3 DNA reads TGTGCCAGCAGCACGGGAATAGGAGCTTTCTTT.

This clonotype was observed many times. The rearrangement joins TRBV7-9 to TRBJ1-1; D gene ambiguous. The CDR3 sequence is 14 residues long. V lost 6 bases to trimming and J lost 3 bases, with 14 bases between them. Per germline, CDR1 SEHNR and CDR2 FQNEAQ (reference sequence). In DNA form, the CDR3 reads TGTGCCAGCAGAGTATACACGGGCTACACTGAAGCTTTCTTT. Protein product: CASRVYTGYTEAFF.

This clonotype showed up many times. V and J are TRBV25-1 and TRBJ1-1; D might be TRBD1 (6 bases). Germline V CDR1 and CDR2: MGHDK, SYGVNS. The length of the CDR3 is 15 residues. V was shortened by 2 bases and J by 0 bases, with 10 bases between the two germline ends. The CDR3 coding sequence is TGTGCCAGCAGTGAAATAGGGGGAGTGAACACTGAAGCTTTCTTT. It translates to CASSEIGGVNTEAFF. Using reference TRBV25-1 and TRBJ1-1 for the parts outside the CDR3, the full variable domain is EADIYQTPRYLVIGTGKKITLECSQTMGHDKMYWYQQDPGMELHLIHYSYGVNSTEKGDLSSESTVSRIRTEHFPLTLESARPSHTSQYLCASSEIGGVNTEAFFGQGTRLTVV.

This clonotype was detected ten times or more. The chain links TRBV6-2 or TRBV6-3 to TRBJ1-2; TRBD1 aligns across 7 bases. V was pared by 5 bases and J by 5 bases, with 11 bases of the junction left unmatched. Per the germline V gene, CDR1 is MNHEY and CDR2 is SVGEGT. This CDR3 has 15 amino acids. In DNA form, the CDR3 reads TGTGCCAGCAGTGACGGACAGGAAGGGGGTTATGGCTACACCTTC. Its protein is CASSDGQEGGYGYTF.

This clonotype was recorded at least ten times. The chain uses TRBV27 and TRBJ1-2, with D maybe TRBD1 (5 bases). Trimming left V 6 bases short and J 7 bases short, with 18 bases between. CDR1 MNHEY and CDR2 SMNVEV come from the germline V gene (reference sequence). The CDR3 totals 14 residues. The CDR3 sequence: CASRIEATGGGYTF. CDR3 nucleotide sequence: TGTGCCAGCAGAATCGAGGCAACCGGGGGTGGCTACACCTTC.

Ten or more counts support this clonotype. The chain is built from TRBV24-1 and TRBJ1-1; the D gene is possibly TRBD1 (5 bases). Germline assignment: CDR1 KGHDR and CDR2 SFDVKD. This CDR3 has 13 residues. Trimming shortened V by 9 bases and J by 11 bases, and 21 bases separated the two germline ends. This CDR3 reads CATCPAGSGVAFF. Here the CDR3 DNA reads TGTGCCACCTGTCCCGCCGGTTCGGGGGTTGCTTTCTTT.